The next 13 T cell receptor beta chains were all read from a single sample in a study of CD8+CD57+ T cells in acquired aplastic anemia. The template for TCR beta VDJ and CDR3 sequence profiling was genomic DNA. MiXCR was run by TCRdb on the reads, yielding one entry per CDR3 protein. The sample consists of around 150,000 distinct CDR3 sequences, around 48% of them appearing once. For sequencing, patients were chosen who had shown expansion of CD8+CD57+ cells by flow cytometry. Sequencing used sorted CD4+, CD8+, or CD8+CD57+ T cells (not recorded which) from PBMCs. The source is a human donor with aplastic anemia.

This clonotype was recorded many times. This chain links TRBV6-5 with TRBJ2-5; TRBD2 matches at 9 bases. The CDR3 runs to 17 residues. The germline V gene encodes CDR1 MNHEY and CDR2 SVGAGI. The J segment lost 3 bases and the V segment lost 0 bases, leaving 8 bases of the junction unmatched. The CDR3 sequence is CASSYSTIAGVEETQYF. DNA for the CDR3: TGTGCCAGCAGTTACTCGACGATAGCGGGAGTGGAAGAGACCCAGTACTTC.

This clonotype was detected many times. The V gene is TRBV4-3, the J gene TRBJ2-7, with 8 bases lining up with TRBD2. CDR3 length: 13 amino acids. Trimming took 1 base from V and 6 from J; bases not matched to a gene: 2. In germline, CDR1 is LGHNA, CDR2 YSLEER. CDR3 amino acids: CASSQAGGVEQYF. In DNA form, the CDR3 reads TGCGCCAGCAGCCAAGCCGGGGGGGTCGAGCAGTACTTC.

Here the CDR3 reads CASSLSGSTQYF. For the CDR3, the DNA is TGTGCCAGTAGCCTTAGCGGATCCACGCAGTATTTT. The chain is built from TRBV19 and TRBJ2-3; the D gene is possibly TRBD2 (6 bases). Trimming took off 6 bases at V and 9 bases at J, with 13 bases between the two ends. The CDR3 loop spans 12 amino acids. CDR1 is LNHDA and CDR2 is SQIVND in the germline V gene (reference sequence).

The rearrangement links TRBV10-3 to TRBJ2-3; 8 bases line up with TRBD1. The CDR3 loop spans 14 amino acids. The germline CDR1 and CDR2 sequences are ENHRY and SYGVKD. The V segment lost 7 bases and the J segment 6 bases; nucleotides outside the gene matches: 9. CDR3 in DNA: TGTGCCATCACTCAGGGGGCTGACACGGATACGCAGTATTTT. It yields the protein CAITQGADTDTQYF.

Only a few counts were recorded for this clonotype. This chain links TRBV6-2 or TRBV6-3 with TRBJ1-4; TRBD1 is a possible D gene (6 bases). The CDR3 has 17 amino acids. Germline-derived CDR1 and CDR2 are MNHEY and SVGEGT. V shed 2 bases and J shed 0 bases, with 13 bases lying between them. This CDR3 is CASSYQTGTPTNEKLFF. The DNA of the CDR3 is TGTGCCAGCAGTTACCAGACCGGGACACCAACTAATGAAAAACTGTTTTTT.

A remark on this clonotype: Its ends do not fully match the called genes, so a read error is possible. This chain links TRBV7-9 with TRBJ2-2, with D unresolved. The CDR3 sequence is 11 residues long. CDR1 and CDR2 from the germline V gene are SEHNR and FQNEAQ (reference sequence). The CDR3 reads CASSQDGELFF. CDR3 bases: TGCGCCAGCAGCCAAGATGGGGAGCTGTTTTTT.

In its sample, this clonotype was seen many times. The chain uses TRBV12-3 or TRBV12-4 and TRBJ1-2; no firm D call. The CDR3 has 11 amino acids. The V end lost 6 bases, the J end lost 8 bases, and 10 bases lay between the germline ends. The CDR3 here is CASRQDRGYTF. In DNA, the CDR3 is TGTGCCAGCAGGCAAGATAGGGGCTACACCTTC.

This clonotype was seen only a few times. The V and J genes are TRBV7-9 and TRBJ1-6; D unresolved. Between the trimmed V and J ends, which lost 8 bases and 0 bases, there was a span of 8 bases. In germline, CDR1 is SEHNR, CDR2 FQNEAQ (reference sequence). The CDR3 runs 14 residues. CDR3 DNA: TGTGCCAGCGCCAGGAGCTCCTATAATTCACCCCTCCACTTT. The encoded protein is CASARSSYNSPLHF.

Ten or more counts support this clonotype. CDR3 DNA: TGTGCCAGGCCAACAGGGGGTCCCTATGGCTACACCTTC. Protein: CARPTGGPYGYTF. This rearrangement joins TRBV7-2 to TRBJ1-2, with 8 bases identical to TRBD1. V lost 9 bases to trimming and J lost 4 bases; unmatched junction nucleotides: 7. Germline lookup yields CDR1 SGHTA and CDR2 FQGNSA. The CDR3 is 13 amino acids.

The table lists this clonotype with a count of one. V usage is TRBV11-2 and J usage is TRBJ2-1, with 8 positions matching TRBD2. The V gene end was trimmed by 6 bases and the J gene end by 8 bases; junction bases not matched to a gene: 6. This CDR3 has 13 amino acids. CDR1 and CDR2 (germline): SGHAT, FQNNGV. The CDR3 here is CASSVAGLDEQFF. The CDR3 DNA reads as TGTGCCAGCAGTGTAGCGGGATTGGATGAGCAGTTCTTC.

The chain combines TRBV2 with TRBJ2-7; D is undetermined. CDR1 is SNHLY, CDR2 FYNNEI, per germline. CDR3 length equals 12 residues. V gave up 5 bases and J gave up 9 bases, with 14 bases separating them. The CDR3 reads CASSFDETRQYF. The CDR3 nucleotides read TGTGCCAGCAGTTTCGACGAAACACGGCAGTACTTC.

J is TRBJ1-6 and V is TRBV2; D possibly corresponds to TRBD1 (5 bases). V lost 6 bases and J 2 bases, leaving 14 bases between the germline ends. CDR1 and CDR2 from the germline V gene are SNHLY and FYNNEI. CDR3 length: 16 residues. CDR3: CASRLSGITYNSPLHF. CDR3 DNA sequence: TGTGCCAGCAGACTGTCAGGGATCACCTATAATTCACCCCTCCACTTT.

V is TRBV19 and J is TRBJ1-3; possibly TRBD1 for D (6 bases). CDR1 and CDR2 from the germline V gene are LNHDA and SQIVND (reference sequence). The V end lost 5 bases, the J end lost 2 bases, and 13 bases lay between the germline ends. The length of the CDR3 is 15 residues. The CDR3 region is CASSRRGGPGNTIYF. As DNA, the CDR3 is TGTGCCAGTAGTCGAAGGGGGGGGCCTGGAAACACCATATATTTT. Complete variable domain (other parts from reference TRBV19 and TRBJ1-3): DGGITQSPKYLFRKEGQNVTLSCEQNLNHDAMYWYRQDPGQGLRLIYYSQIVNDFQKGDIAEGYSVSREKKESFPLTVTSAQKNPTAFYLCASSRRGGPGNTIYFGEGSWLTVV.